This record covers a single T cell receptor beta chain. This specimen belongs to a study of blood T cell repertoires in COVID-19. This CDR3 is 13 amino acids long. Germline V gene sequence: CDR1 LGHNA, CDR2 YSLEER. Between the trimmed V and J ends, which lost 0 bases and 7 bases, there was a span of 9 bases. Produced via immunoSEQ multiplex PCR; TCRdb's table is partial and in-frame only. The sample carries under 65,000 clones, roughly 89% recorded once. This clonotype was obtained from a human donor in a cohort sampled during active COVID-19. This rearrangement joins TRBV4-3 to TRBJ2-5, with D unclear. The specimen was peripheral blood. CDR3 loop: CASSQEGQATQYF. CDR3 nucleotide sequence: TGCGCCAGCAGCCAAGAGGGTCAGGCGACCCAGTACTTC.